This T cell receptor beta chain was obtained from a study of T-cell memory formation after mild COVID-19 listed by TCRdb under 2021. A note on the overall study: TCR sequence clusters from the two donors were found to be largely donor specific. Longitudinal TCRalpha and TCRbeta repertoire sequencing tracked T-cell clones expanding and contracting after mild COVID-19 in a couple of donors. The cohort comprised two young, previously healthy adult volunteers, one female and one male. General study outcomes and caveats: SARS-CoV-2 specificity was not confirmed for the second-wave clones peaking on day 37. Contracting CD4+ clones were located mainly in the CM and EM memory subsets, whereas CD8+ clones were found to be enriched in EMRA. Some responding clones were detected in pre-infection memory, which suggested that pre-existing cross-reactive memory T cells had joined the SARS-CoV-2 response. The study covered only a couple of mild cases, and larger cohorts including severe cases with pre-infection samples were considered necessary. Clones contracting from day 15 to 85 had balanced CD4/CD8 phenotypes, while a second wave expanding from day 15 to 37 was biased towards CD4+.

Sequencing took place on an Illumina NovaSeq 6000. TCRalpha and TCRbeta cDNA libraries were built by 5'RACE with constant-segment primers, adding sample barcodes and unique molecular identifiers. Trizol reagent was used to extract RNA from every sample. Library amplification was performed in two PCR steps, and a second sample barcode and Illumina TruSeq adapters were introduced in the second step. Libraries were sequenced on an Illumina NovaSeq with 2 x 150 bp paired-end reads. Per the original workflow: The reads were demultiplexed and collapsed into UMI-guided consensus sequences using migec v1.2.7. Using mixcr v2.1.11, the UMI consensuses were aligned to TRA and TRB V and J templates and assembled into clonotypes. Expanded or contracted clonotypes were those called significant by both edgeR and NoisET, with noise models trained on biological replicates. For edgeR calls, the cutoffs were a false discovery rate-adjusted p below 0.01 and a log2 fold-change threshold of 1. As an exploratory analysis of dynamics, max-normalized trajectories of the 1000 most abundant clonotypes were examined with PCA combined with hierarchical clustering. Each responding clone was given a CD4 or CD8 phenotype based on the CD4+ and CD8+ repertoires, which had been sequenced separately. TCRdb cleaned the public reads at Q25 with fastp, built clones with MiXCR and kept in-frame beta chains. Rows merge per CDR3 protein into single entries with the most common DNA and genes. The V and J calls come from TCRdb's annotation, not from the publication. Across this sample there are roughly 600,000 distinct CDR3 sequences, with about a sixth seen only once. The ten biggest clones cover about 11% of the sample.

Ficoll-Paque density gradient centrifugation was used to isolate PBMCs. Note on this clonotype: Its antigen is not yet known. Within one base of it there is no much larger clone, and no base qualities were kept.

The trim is 4 bases for V and 0 bases for J, with a gap of 17 bases between the germline ends. Via the germline V gene, CDR1 is LGHNA and CDR2 YSLEER. The CDR3, cysteine through phenylalanine, is 17 amino acids long. Of all the DNA, just the CDR3 is kept, 51 bases in frame from base 1. Sequenced material: PBMCs or a T cell subset sorted from them (not recorded which). This sequence was found in an adult woman who had mild COVID-19 (a few samples of this study predate the infection). The sample titles of this study are shuffled in the database, so cell type and time point are left out; the donor was told from shared clones. Rearrangement joined TRBV4-3 to TRBJ2-3; TRBD2 is a weak D gene call, 6 bases matching. The nucleotide sequence reads TGCGCCAGCAGCCGAGTACTAGCAGCTTCTAGCACAGATACGCAGTATTTT. This codes for CASSRVLAASSTDTQYF.